This T cell receptor (beta chain) originates from a study of shared clonotypes between healthy human individuals. Study-wide context: Each donor had three CD4 naive, three CD4 memory, two CD8 naive and one CD8 memory plate.

Remarks on this clone: Its antigen is still unknown.

Evenly divided among several immunoSEQ plates was the genomic DNA of each subset. Libraries were prepared by immunoSEQ multiplex PCR; TCRdb keeps only in-frame clonotypes and omits some of them. Of about 1.1 million clones in the sample, about four fifths were seen once. Findings and caveats of the study: A reduction in generation probabilities was seen for non-shared clonotypes relative to those shared by all four donors. How much donors shared clonotypes was expected to be affected by sequencing depth.

Germline CDR1 is DFQATT and CDR2 is SNEGSKA (reference sequence). There are 11 residues in the CDR3. This TCR was sampled from a young man in good health. Some clones in this sample may be carry-over from other donors' samples. The material sequenced was memory CD4+ T cells from PBMCs. Noted subset: CD45RA-negative fraction. The chain uses TRBV20-1 and TRBJ1-1; D ambiguous. The DNA for the CDR3 is TGCAGCAAACTTTGGAACACTGAAGCTTTCTTT. It is translated as CSKLWNTEAFF.